This TCR beta chain emerged from a study of PD-1 blockade in classical Hodgkin lymphoma. As for the study in general: Patients were dosed intravenously with nivolumab at 3 mg/kg every 2 weeks. General study points: Diversity in CD4+ TCRs, unlike that measured in CD8+ TCRs, had risen significantly by C4D1. The diversity seen at baseline in complete responders resembled that of newly diagnosed patients. The study reported lower baseline TCR diversity in newly diagnosed patients than in healthy donors.

Germline loops: CDR1 ENHRY, CDR2 SYGVKD. After removal of 8 bases from V and 0 bases from J, the junction contained 4 bases not matched to a gene. CDR3 length: 14 amino acids. Using immunoSEQ multiplex PCR, the repertoire was profiled, and TCRdb retains in-frame clones only, with some absent. The sample yields 96,000 or so clones, 90% to 95% seen once. Time point of the sample: cycle 4 day 1 (C4D1), after 5 to 7 weeks of nivolumab. Each patient experienced a relapse that followed autologous stem cell transplantation, and brentuximab vedotin exposure varied. As to this clone: Its antigen is unknown.

The V gene is TRBV10-3, the J gene TRBJ2-5; 9 bases fit TRBD1. The sequencing used peripheral blood mononuclear cells (PBMCs), collected before the fourth cycle of nivolumab. This receptor was taken from a human donor with classical Hodgkin lymphoma. CDR3 region: CAIGQGRDQETQYF. The CDR3, as DNA: TGTGCCATCGGACAGGGGCGTGACCAAGAGACCCAGTACTTC.